This T cell receptor beta chain was found in a study of CD8 T cells in Susac syndrome. With random hexamers, reverse transcription was performed on about 0.5 to 1 ug of RNA. The method of amplification for TCR beta CDR3 was immunoSEQ multiplex PCR, covering 54 Vbeta and 13 Jbeta. TCRdb re-derived calls from the immunoSEQ multiplex PCR reads in MiXCR, one entry per CDR3 protein. The sample holds about 190,000 distinct CDR3 sequences, approximately 96% seen once. Trimming left V 2 bases short and J 1 base short, with 8 bases between. From germline, CDR1 is SGHVS and CDR2 FQNEAQ. There are 15 residues in the CDR3. Of note for this clonotype: No antigen is known for it.

Broader study findings: The study recognized that the number of individuals in its TCR sequencing and HLA analysis was relatively small.

Input material: CD4+ T cells from PBMCs. The source is a human donor with Susac syndrome. This chain uses TRBV7-8 with TRBJ2-2, with unresolved D. CDR3 sequence: CASSLILGNTGELFF. DNA for the CDR3: TGTGCCAGCAGCTTAATCCTAGGGAACACCGGGGAGCTGTTTTTT.